Listed here are 22 T cell receptor beta chains from one sample, sequenced in a study of blood T cell repertoires in COVID-19. Generated by immunoSEQ multiplex PCR, the TCRdb table keeps only in-frame clones and is missing some. In the table there are tens of thousands of clones, roughly 85% of which are singletons. The sample taken for sequencing was peripheral blood. The receptors shown here come from a human donor in a cohort sampled during active COVID-19.

The V call is TRBV21-1, the J call TRBJ2-7; the table calls TRBD1, which could not be checked here. TRBV21-1 is listed as a pseudogene. The CDR3 consists of 13 residues. The CDR3 loop is CASDGTGRHEQYF. As DNA, the CDR3 is TGTGCCAGCGACGGAACAGGGCGGCACGAGCAGTACTTC.

The genes are TRBV12-5 and TRBJ1-2, with D uncertain. Germline V gives CDR1 LGHNT, CDR2 FRNRAP. Deletions cut 1 base from V and 8 bases from J, with 8 bases between. The CDR3 is 12 residues long. CDR3 amino acids: CASGLALGGYTF. The CDR3 DNA follows: TGTGCTAGTGGTTTGGCGCTCGGGGGCTACACCTTC.

The J gene is TRBJ2-3, the V gene TRBV9, with TRBD2 identical over 7 bases. The CDR3 has 15 amino acids. CDR1 SGDLS and CDR2 YYNGEE come from the germline V gene. The V segment lost 4 bases and the J segment 1 base; nucleotides outside the gene matches: 6. CDR3 sequence (DNA): TGTGCCAGCAGCCGGGACTATTCCCGCACAGATACGCAGTATTTT. Protein product: CASSRDYSRTDTQYF.

This clone has a single count. V is TRBV18 and J is TRBJ1-2, with 9 bases fitting TRBD1. V lost 4 bases and J lost 4; bases outside the gene matches: 7. The CDR3 extends over 15 amino acids. Germline CDR1 and CDR2: KGHSH and LQKENI. DNA for the CDR3: TGTGCCAGCTCACAAGGACAGGGGACGAGCTATGGCTACACCTTC. Its protein product is CASSQGQGTSYGYTF.

The table lists this clone with a count of one. The rearrangement uses TRBV6-2 or TRBV6-3 and TRBJ1-1, with 10 positions matching TRBD1. CDR3 length: 18 amino acids. V was pared by 4 bases and J by 5 bases, with 16 bases of the junction left unmatched. CDR1 is MNHEY and CDR2 is SVGEGT in the germline V gene. CDR3 sequence reads: CASSSIGDRGWEPTEAFF. In DNA form, the CDR3 reads TGTGCCAGCAGTTCCATTGGGGACAGGGGATGGGAGCCAACTGAAGCTTTCTTT.

This clone was seen once. The rearrangement joins TRBV6-2 or TRBV6-3 to TRBJ1-2; no firm D call. This CDR3 has 11 amino acids. Germline loops: CDR1 MNHEY, CDR2 SVGEGT. The germline V and J ends were trimmed by 2 bases and 5 bases, with 3 bases remaining between them. The DNA for the CDR3 is TGTGCCAGCAGTTACCCGTATGGCTACACCTTC. Translated, it gives CASSYPYGYTF.

This clone was counted at least ten times. The chain carries TRBV9 and TRBJ1-4, with no clear D. This CDR3 is built from 14 residues. Germline values: CDR1 SGDLS, CDR2 YYNGEE. The ends were cut back, 3 bases at V and 15 bases at J, with 21 bases in the middle. The CDR3 DNA reads TGTGCCAGCAGCGCAAACCCGGGATCCCCCTTTATGTTTTTT. This encodes CASSANPGSPFMFF.

The genes are TRBV7-7 and TRBJ2-3; the D gene is possibly TRBD1 (5 bases). The V gene lost 2 bases and the J gene lost 3 bases, with 12 bases spanning the gap. The length of the CDR3 is 15 residues. Germline V gene data show CDR1 as SSHAT and CDR2 as FNYEAQ (reference sequence). The CDR3, as DNA: TGTGCCAGCAGCTTAAATAGGGGTCCAACAGATACGCAGTATTTT. Amino acid sequence: CASSLNRGPTDTQYF.

The chain is built from TRBV7-9 and TRBJ2-1, with 10 bases matching TRBD2. V lost 5 bases and J lost 8; bases outside the gene matches: 15. Germline V gene data show CDR1 as SEHNR and CDR2 as FQNEAQ (reference sequence). This CDR3 is built from 17 residues. The CDR3 here is CASSGRASGGAWDEQFF. CDR3 in DNA: TGTGCCAGCAGCGGTCGGGCCAGCGGGGGGGCCTGGGATGAGCAGTTCTTC.

The chain combines TRBV18 with TRBJ2-7, with 9 nucleotides matching TRBD1. Germline V CDR1 and CDR2: KGHSH, LQKENI. This CDR3 is built from 13 residues. The V gene end was trimmed by 6 bases and the J gene end by 5 bases; junction bases not matched to a gene: 5. DNA of the CDR3: TGTGCCAGCTCCCGGGACAGGGACCACGAGCAGTACTTC. This codes for CASSRDRDHEQYF.

This clone has a single count. The rearrangement links TRBV28 to TRBJ2-2; weak D call: TRBD2 (5 bases). This CDR3 is built from 15 residues. Germline assignment: CDR1 MDHEN and CDR2 SYDVKM. V lost 6 bases to trimming and J lost 4 bases, with 15 bases between them. CDR3 residues: CASSRPGLGTGELFF. The CDR3 DNA reads TGTGCCAGCAGCCGGCCGGGGTTGGGCACCGGGGAGCTGTTTTTT.

The chain has TRBV10-3 and TRBJ2-6, with 9 bases identical to TRBD2. With 7 bases clipped from V and 1 base from J, the junction kept 8 bases outside the gene matches. CDR3 length: 17 amino acids. Germline loops: CDR1 ENHRY, CDR2 SYGVKD. CDR3 loop: CAITAGGGKSGANVLTF. The CDR3 DNA sequence: TGTGCCATCACCGCGGGAGGGGGGAAGTCTGGGGCCAACGTCCTGACTTTC.

This chain joins TRBV25-1 and TRBJ2-4; 8 bases align to TRBD2. The CDR3 runs 15 residues. Trimming took 3 bases from V and 6 from J; bases not matched to a gene: 7. The V gene's germline CDR1 is MGHDK and CDR2 SYGVNS. This CDR3 is CASSEQTSGLNIQYF. The CDR3 DNA is TGTGCCAGCAGTGAGCAAACTAGCGGATTAAACATTCAGTACTTC. Together with reference TRBV25-1 and TRBJ2-4, the CDR3 gives the full variable domain: EADIYQTPRYLVIGTGKKITLECSQTMGHDKMYWYQQDPGMELHLIHYSYGVNSTEKGDLSSESTVSRIRTEHFPLTLESARPSHTSQYLCASSEQTSGLNIQYFGAGTRLSVL.

This clone was detected a few times. The genes are TRBV19 and TRBJ2-7, with no clear D. The CDR3 contains 15 residues. Trimming cost V 6 bases and J 2 bases, with 17 bases left between them. From germline, CDR1 is LNHDA and CDR2 SQIVND (reference sequence). CDR3 in amino acids: CASSPGWRAPYEQYF. For the CDR3, the DNA is TGTGCCAGTAGCCCCGGGTGGCGTGCGCCCTACGAGCAGTACTTC.

The V gene is TRBV7-8, the J gene TRBJ2-4; perhaps TRBD1 as D (7 bases). Germline values: CDR1 SGHVS, CDR2 FQNEAQ. This CDR3 is 18 amino acids long. Trimming took 1 base from V and 3 from J, leaving 19 bases between them. CDR3 nucleotides: TGTGCCAGCAGCTTAGAGGCCACAGGGGCCGGGAGCAAAAACATTCAGTACTTC. This codes for CASSLEATGAGSKNIQYF.

The chain couples TRBV12-5 to TRBJ2-2, with D maybe TRBD1 (5 bases). Germline CDR1 is LGHNT and CDR2 is FRNRAP. This CDR3 is 15 amino acids long. V was shortened by 4 bases and J by 4 bases, with 13 bases between the two germline ends. Here the CDR3 DNA reads TGTGCTAGTGGTTCCAATATACAGGTCACCGGGGAGCTGTTTTTT. It translates to CASGSNIQVTGELFF.

This clone was detected a few times. The chain joins TRBV29-1 to TRBJ1-5; D is perhaps TRBD1 (6 bases). Trimming pared 7 bases from V and 2 bases from J, leaving 15 bases between. Germline CDR1 SQVTM, CDR2 ANQGSEA. The CDR3 has 14 amino acids. The CDR3 loop reads CSASRGFGNQPQHF. The CDR3 nucleotides read TGCAGCGCTTCCAGGGGATTCGGCAATCAGCCCCAGCATTTT.

This sequence joins TRBV7-2 and TRBJ1-1; maybe TRBD1 (6 bases). Trimming took 4 bases from V and 0 from J, leaving 12 bases between them. Germline assignment: CDR1 SGHTA and CDR2 FQGNSA. This CDR3 comprises 15 residues. Here the CDR3 reads CASSSRRTVNTEAFF. DNA for the CDR3: TGTGCCAGCAGCTCGAGGCGGACAGTGAACACTGAAGCTTTCTTT.

The J gene is TRBJ2-7, the V gene TRBV18; 9 bases agree with TRBD2. Losses at the gene ends were 6 bases for V and 7 bases for J; bases not matched to a gene: 13. CDR3 length: 15 amino acids. Germline CDR1 is KGHSH and CDR2 is LQKENI. CDR3 loop: CASSLLAGTSGEQYF. For the CDR3, the DNA is TGTGCCAGCTCGCTCCTAGCGGGGACCTCGGGGGAGCAGTACTTC.

This chain joins TRBV19 and TRBJ1-1, with 7 bases matching TRBD1. The V gene's germline CDR1 is LNHDA and CDR2 SQIVND (reference sequence). V lost 5 bases and J lost 11; bases outside the gene matches: 14. There are 14 residues in the CDR3. The CDR3 loop is CASSDGTDALWAFF. The CDR3 DNA reads as TGTGCCAGTAGTGACGGGACAGATGCTTTATGGGCTTTCTTT.

V and J are TRBV18 and TRBJ2-7, with TRBD2 as a possible D gene (6 bases). This CDR3 region has 15 residues. The V gene's germline CDR1 is KGHSH and CDR2 LQKENI. Trimming took 3 bases from V and 5 from J, leaving 17 bases between them. CDR3: CASSPTLRGTDEQYF. CDR3 DNA: TGTGCCAGCTCACCCACCCTACGGGGGACCGACGAGCAGTACTTC.

V is TRBV27 and J is TRBJ1-2; D may be TRBD1 (5 bases). V lost 2 bases and J lost 4, with 8 bases in between. CDR3 length equals 13 residues. Looked up from germline, CDR1 is MNHEY and CDR2 is SMNVEV (reference sequence). CDR3 in DNA: TGTGCCAGCAGTTTAAGTCAGGGCTATGGCTACACCTTC. This encodes CASSLSQGYGYTF.